This record concerns one T cell receptor beta chain sequence. Antigen: not known. The data were obtained in a study of shared clonotypes between healthy human individuals. In the study overall: Per-donor plates numbered three CD4 naive, three CD4 memory, two CD8 naive and one CD8 memory. Study-wide findings and caveats: Rarefaction exposed incomplete sorted-subset sequencing despite large depth. An effect of sequencing depth on clonotype sharing among donors was expected.

Per germline, CDR1 SGHVS and CDR2 FNYEAQ. The CDR3 has 12 amino acids. V was cut by 5 bases and J by 15 bases, with 16 bases left in between. Here immunoSEQ multiplex PCR was the method, and the copy in TCRdb shows in-frame clones only, minus some. This table has about 2.4 million clones, approximately 93% appearing once. The chain uses TRBV7-6 and TRBJ1-4, with D tentatively TRBD1 (6 bases). The TCR was taken from a man younger than 35 in good health. Some clones in this sample may be carry-over from other donors' samples. The specimen sequenced was naive CD4+ T cells from PBMCs. Subset indicated: CD45RA+ positively selected. The CDR3 region is CASSPVDRRMFF. The CDR3 DNA reads TGTGCCAGCAGCCCAGTTGACAGGAGGATGTTTTTT.